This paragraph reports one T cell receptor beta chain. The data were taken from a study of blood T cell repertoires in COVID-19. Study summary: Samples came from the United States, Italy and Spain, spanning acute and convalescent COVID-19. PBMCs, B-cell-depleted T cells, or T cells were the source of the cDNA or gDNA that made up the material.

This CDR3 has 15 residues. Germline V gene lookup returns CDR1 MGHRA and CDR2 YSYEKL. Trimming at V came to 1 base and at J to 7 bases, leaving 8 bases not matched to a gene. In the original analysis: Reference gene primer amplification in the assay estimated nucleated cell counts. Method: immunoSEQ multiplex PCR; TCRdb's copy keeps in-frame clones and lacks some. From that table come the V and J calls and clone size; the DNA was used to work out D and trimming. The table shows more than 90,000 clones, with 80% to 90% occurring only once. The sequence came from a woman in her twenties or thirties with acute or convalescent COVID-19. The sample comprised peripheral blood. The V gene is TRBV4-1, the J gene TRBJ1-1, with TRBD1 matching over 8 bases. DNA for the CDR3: TGCGCCAGCAGCCAAGTTGCGCAGGGGGCCGGTGAAGCTTTCTTT. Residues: CASSQVAQGAGEAFF.